These 18 T cell receptor beta chains were sequenced from one sample in a study of cytomegalovirus exposure and HLA in healthy donors. PCR primers comprised 60 Vbeta and 13 Jbeta primers. Repertoires were generated with immunoSEQ multiplex PCR, while TCRdb's copy carries only in-frame clones and drops some. The sample shows about 100,000 clones, about 69% of them seen only once. The sample was PBMCs. The receptors originated from a human donor in good health.

The rearrangement links TRBV6-6 to TRBJ1-5, with TRBD1 matching 8 bases. The V segment lost 4 bases and the J segment 7 bases; nucleotides outside the gene matches: 9. Germline CDR1 and CDR2: MNHNY and SVGAGI (reference sequence). There are 15 residues in the CDR3. This chain's CDR3 is CASSWMTGEEQPQHF. CDR3 DNA: TGTGCCAGCAGTTGGATGACAGGGGAAGAACAGCCCCAGCATTTT.

This clone was seen just once. The gene calls are TRBV15 and TRBJ2-5; D is unresolved. The CDR3 has 12 amino acids. Germline-derived CDR1 and CDR2 are LNHNV and YYDKDF (reference sequence). Trimming took 3 bases from V and 3 from J, leaving 5 bases between them. The DNA of the CDR3 is TGTGCCACCAGCAGGGCAGAAGAGACCCAGTACTTC. It yields the protein CATSRAEETQYF.

The V and J genes are TRBV7-3 and TRBJ2-5; the match to TRBD1 covers 11 bases. J gave up 5 bases and V 5 bases, and 10 bases lay outside the gene matches. The CDR3 sequence is 16 residues long. The V gene's germline CDR1 is SGHTA and CDR2 FQGTGA. The CDR3 here is CASSPSGTGGVETQYF. The CDR3 region has the DNA TGTGCCAGCAGCCCCTCCGGGACAGGGGGGGTGGAGACCCAGTACTTC.

This chain connects TRBV6-5 to TRBJ2-2; D is uncertain. Germline V gene lookup returns CDR1 MNHEY and CDR2 SVGAGI. The V gene lost 2 bases and the J gene lost 3 bases, with 7 bases spanning the gap. This CDR3 has 14 residues. The DNA for the CDR3 is TGTGCCAGCAGTTACACTCCCCACACCGGGGAGCTGTTTTTT. It translates to CASSYTPHTGELFF.

This clone was seen just once. The chain employs TRBV4-2 and TRBJ2-1; 9 nucleotides align to TRBD1. The germline gives CDR1 LGHNA, CDR2 YNFKEQ. V shed 1 base and J 5 bases; nucleotides not matched to a gene: 6. The CDR3 loop spans 16 amino acids. The CDR3 sequence is CASSQGGTGNDNEQFF. In nucleotides, the CDR3 is TGTGCCAGCAGCCAAGGGGGGACAGGGAACGACAATGAGCAGTTCTTC.

The chain combines TRBV9 with TRBJ2-7; D may be TRBD1 (6 bases). Germline V gene data show CDR1 as SGDLS and CDR2 as YYNGEE. CDR3 length: 12 amino acids. Trimming pared 7 bases from V and 3 bases from J, leaving 11 bases between. The DNA for the CDR3 is TGTGCCAGCGGAACAGGGTACTACGAGCAGTACTTC. Encoded protein: CASGTGYYEQYF.

This clone was seen only once. The rearrangement links TRBV6-1 to TRBJ2-7; D is perhaps TRBD2 (7 bases). V gave up 4 bases and J gave up 6 bases, with 13 bases separating them. The CDR3 spans 13 residues. CDR1 is MNHNS and CDR2 is SASEGT in the germline V gene. The CDR3 here is CASSVSGEGEQYF. In nucleotides, the CDR3 is TGTGCCAGCAGTGTGTCAGGGGAGGGCGAGCAGTACTTC.

The J gene is TRBJ2-7, the V gene TRBV6-6, with 7 nucleotides matching TRBD2. This CDR3 contains 15 residues. Germline loops: CDR1 MNHNY, CDR2 SVGAGI (reference sequence). J lost 2 bases, V lost 7 bases, and 11 bases had no gene match. Written as DNA, the CDR3 is TGTGCCAGCAAACTCTCAGGGACTACCGCCTACGAGCAGTACTTC. Protein sequence: CASKLSGTTAYEQYF.

The chain employs TRBV7-9 and TRBJ2-3, with TRBD2 identical over 7 bases. The CDR3 loop spans 17 amino acids. The junction had 16 bases not matched to a gene; V was cut back by 5 bases and J by 5 bases. Per the germline V gene, CDR1 is SEHNR and CDR2 is FQNEAQ (reference sequence). CDR3 sequence (DNA): TGTGCCAGCAGCCCCCAGCGGGGAGGGACGAGGGGAGATACGCAGTATTTT. Its translation is CASSPQRGGTRGDTQYF.

This clone was detected only a few times. The chain recombines TRBV27 with TRBJ2-1, with 8 bases fitting TRBD2. Looked up from germline, CDR1 is MNHEY and CDR2 is SMNVEV (reference sequence). This CDR3 is 19 amino acids long. After removal of 2 bases from V and 5 bases from J, the junction contained 17 bases not matched to a gene. CDR3 region: CASSLDTSGKTKQNNEQFF. The CDR3 bases are TGTGCCAGCAGTTTAGATACTAGCGGAAAAACAAAACAAAACAATGAGCAGTTCTTC.

V and J are TRBV5-5 and TRBJ1-5, with D possibly matching TRBD1 (5 bases). V dropped 4 bases and J dropped 0 bases, with 20 bases sitting between them. The CDR3 sequence is 18 residues long. Germline V gives CDR1 SGHKS, CDR2 YYEKEE (reference sequence). In DNA, the CDR3 is TGTGCCAGCAGCCCGCGTCTCGGAGGGGCTAATAGCAATCAGCCCCAGCATTTT. It translates to CASSPRLGGANSNQPQHF.

The V gene is TRBV4-1, the J gene TRBJ2-3; possibly TRBD1 for D (6 bases). The CDR3 runs to 15 residues. CDR1 MGHRA and CDR2 YSYEKL come from the germline V gene. V was shortened by 1 base and J by 0 bases, with 8 bases between the two germline ends. The DNA of the CDR3 is TGCGCCAGCAGCCAAGTGGGGGCCAGCACAGATACGCAGTATTTT. It yields the protein CASSQVGASTDTQYF.

The chain uses TRBV6-1 and TRBJ2-5; possible D gene TRBD2, 5 bases. TRBJ2-7 matches the DNA end more closely, so the J call is doubtful. Looked up from germline, CDR1 is MNHNS and CDR2 is SASEGT. The CDR3 has 14 residues. CDR3 protein: CASYQSRAPYEQYF. The CDR3 coding sequence is TGTGCCAGCTACCAGTCGAGGGCTCCCTACGAGCAGTACTTC.

The CDR3 region is CASSLGQGTNTEAFF. CDR3 DNA: TGCGCCAGCAGCTTGGGGCAGGGAACGAACACTGAAGCTTTCTTT. This sequence joins TRBV5-1 and TRBJ1-1; D may be TRBD1 (5 bases). The CDR3 covers 15 residues. Trimming cost V 0 bases and J 1 base, with 10 bases left between them. Germline V gene data show CDR1 as SGHRS and CDR2 as YFSETQ. Based on the CDR3 plus reference TRBV5-1 and TRBJ1-1, the full variable domain is KAGVTQTPRYLIKTRGQQVTLSCSPISGHRSVSWYQQTPGQGLQFLFEYFSETQRNKGNFPGRFSGRQFSNSRSEMNVSTLELGDSALYLCASSLGQGTNTEAFFGQGTRLTVV.

The chain employs TRBV18 and TRBJ2-7; 10 nucleotides match TRBD1. The CDR3 contains 14 residues. The germline V gene has CDR1 KGHSH and CDR2 LQKENI. After removal of 6 bases from V and 3 bases from J, the junction contained 5 bases not matched to a gene. The CDR3 protein is CASSLTGGIYEQYF. CDR3 DNA sequence: TGTGCCAGCTCCCTGACAGGGGGCATCTACGAGCAGTACTTC.

The J gene is TRBJ1-4, the V gene TRBV10-3; tentative D call: TRBD1 (5 bases). Looked up from germline, CDR1 is ENHRY and CDR2 is SYGVKD. V lost 4 bases, J lost 8 bases, and 14 bases lay in between. The length of the CDR3 is 14 residues. The DNA for the CDR3 is TGTGCCATCAGTGCCGGGGGTCTGGGGGAAAAACTGTTTTTT. Translated: CAISAGGLGEKLFF.

The V gene is TRBV7-3, the J gene TRBJ2-1; tentative D call: TRBD2 (6 bases). Germline CDR1 is SGHTA and CDR2 is FQGTGA. The CDR3 is made up of 15 amino acids. The V end was cut by 5 bases, the J end by 5 bases, with 16 bases between. The CDR3 spells CASSRGLDRDNEQFF. The DNA for the CDR3 is TGTGCCAGCAGCAGGGGACTGGACCGCGACAATGAGCAGTTCTTC. The entire variable domain, with the rest obtained from reference TRBV7-3 and TRBJ2-1, is as follows: GAGVSQTPSNKVTEKGKYVELRCDPISGHTALYWYRQSLGQGPEFLIYFQGTGAADDSGLPNDRFFAVRPEGSVSTLKIQRTERGDSAVYLCASSRGLDRDNEQFFGPGTRLTVL.

The rearrangement joins TRBV6-5 to TRBJ2-1; tentative D call: TRBD2 (5 bases). From germline, CDR1 is MNHEY and CDR2 SVGAGI. The CDR3 contains 13 residues. V lost 0 bases, J lost 8 bases, and 8 bases lay in between. The CDR3 sequence is CASSYSDGDEQFF. The DNA for the CDR3 is TGTGCCAGCAGTTACTCTGACGGGGATGAGCAGTTCTTC.